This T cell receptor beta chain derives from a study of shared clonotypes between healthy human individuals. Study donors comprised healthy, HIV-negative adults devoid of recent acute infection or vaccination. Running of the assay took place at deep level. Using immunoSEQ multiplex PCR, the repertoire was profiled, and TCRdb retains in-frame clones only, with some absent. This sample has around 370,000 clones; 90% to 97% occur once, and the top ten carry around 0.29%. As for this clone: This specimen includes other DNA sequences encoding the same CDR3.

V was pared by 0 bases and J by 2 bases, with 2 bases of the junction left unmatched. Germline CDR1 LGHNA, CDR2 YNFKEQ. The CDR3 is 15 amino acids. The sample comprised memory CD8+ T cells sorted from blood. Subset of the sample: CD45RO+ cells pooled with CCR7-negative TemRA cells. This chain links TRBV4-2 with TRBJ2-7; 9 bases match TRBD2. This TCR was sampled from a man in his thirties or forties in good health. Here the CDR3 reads CASSQEAGGPYEQYF. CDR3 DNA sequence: TGTGCCAGCAGCCAAGAGGCGGGAGGGCCCTACGAGCAGTACTTC.